Shown below are 20 T cell receptor beta chains from a single sample sequenced in a study of T cells after yellow fever vaccination. One entry per CDR3 protein results from TCRdb running MiXCR on the 5' RACE reads. The data contain around 250,000 distinct CDR3 sequences, 6.9% of them seen just once; the ten biggest clones take up 0.85%. Sequencing used CD4+ T cells sorted from PBMCs, obtained 15 days after the yellow fever booster vaccination. These receptors were taken from a young man who received the YFV17D yellow fever vaccine.

This clonotype was counted ten times or more. CDR3 nucleotide sequence: TGTGCCAGCAGTTCCTCCATGGCGGGAGGTTATTCTGAGCAGTTCTTC. Its protein product is CASSSSMAGGYSEQFF. The J gene is TRBJ2-1, the V gene TRBV12-3 or TRBV12-4; TRBD2 matches at 8 bases. V dropped 4 bases and J dropped 9; count of bases not matched to a gene: 14. The CDR3 loop spans 16 amino acids.

CDR3 residues: CASSLRGLNGYTF. Here the CDR3 DNA reads TGTGCCAGCAGTTTAAGGGGTCTTAATGGCTACACCTTC. The chain is built from TRBV28 and TRBJ1-2; a weak D match, TRBD1 (5 bases). Looked up from germline, CDR1 is MDHEN and CDR2 is SYDVKM. Trimming removed 2 bases from V and 6 bases from J, with 10 bases in between. CDR3 length equals 13 residues.

This clonotype showed up just a few times. J is TRBJ2-7 and V is TRBV5-1; the D gene is possibly TRBD2 (5 bases). The CDR3 contains 15 residues. Germline V gene sequence: CDR1 SGHRS, CDR2 YFSETQ. Trimming shortened V by 0 bases and J by 3 bases, and 13 bases separated the two germline ends. CDR3 coding DNA: TGCGCCAGCAGCTTGGTCGGGGATCTTGACTACGAGCAGTACTTC. Translation gives CASSLVGDLDYEQYF.

The chain links TRBV29-1 to TRBJ2-3; maybe TRBD1 (6 bases). This CDR3 is built from 13 residues. In germline, CDR1 is SQVTM, CDR2 ANQGSEA. V lost 6 bases, J lost 6 bases, and 16 bases lay in between. The CDR3 DNA follows: TGCAGCGTCGAAACAGGGTTAGCGGATACGCAGTATTTT. This translates into CSVETGLADTQYF.

The table lists this clonotype with many counts. The chain recombines TRBV14 with TRBJ2-3, with no clear D. V was trimmed by 2 bases and J by 2 bases, leaving 8 bases between them. Germline V gives CDR1 SGHDN, CDR2 FVKESK. The CDR3 totals 14 residues. The CDR3 DNA follows: TGTGCCAGCAGCCAATCACAGCCCACAGATACGCAGTATTTT. Residues: CASSQSQPTDTQYF.

This clonotype came up a few times. Its ends do not fully match the called genes, so a read error is possible. The chain combines TRBV5-1 with TRBJ2-1, with TRBD2 matching over 11 bases. This CDR3 contains 15 residues. Germline V gene lookup returns CDR1 SGHRS and CDR2 YFSETQ. The CDR3 DNA is TGCGCCAGCAGCTTGACTAGCGGGAGAATAGGTGAGCATTTCTTC. Protein sequence: CASSLTSGRIGEHFF. The full variable domain, completed using reference TRBV5-1 and TRBJ2-1, is KAGVTQTPRYLIKTRGQQVTLSCSPISGHRSVSWYQQTPGQGLQFLFEYFSETQRNKGNFPGRFSGRQFSNSRSEMNVSTLELGDSALYLCASSLTSGRIGEHFFGPGTRLTVL.

This clonotype was detected only a few times. The V call is TRBV6-5, the J call TRBJ2-2; no definite D call. Germline CDR1 MNHEY, CDR2 SVGAGI. The CDR3 contains 13 residues. The ends were cut back, 6 bases at V and 7 bases at J, with 12 bases in the middle. In DNA form, the CDR3 reads TGTGCCAGCAGACAGATAGGAATCGGGGAGCTGTTTTTT. Protein: CASRQIGIGELFF.

The CDR3 protein is CASSPVGLAWYEQYF. CDR3 DNA: TGTGCCAGCAGCCCCGTCGGGCTAGCTTGGTACGAGCAGTACTTC. V and J are TRBV7-2 and TRBJ2-7; TRBD2 might be the D (5 bases). The germline CDR1 and CDR2 sequences are SGHTA and FQGNSA. The CDR3 length is 15 residues. The ends were cut back, 5 bases at V and 4 bases at J, with 18 bases in the middle.

This chain links TRBV4-3 with TRBJ2-6, with D perhaps TRBD1 (5 bases). Per germline, CDR1 LGHNA and CDR2 YSLEER. This CDR3 has 16 amino acids. Trimming took off 5 bases at V and 0 bases at J, with 11 bases between the two ends. DNA for the CDR3: TGCGCCAGCAGCGGCAGGGCGACCTCTGGGGCCAACGTCCTGACTTTC. Protein product: CASSGRATSGANVLTF.

Only a few counts were recorded for this clonotype. The J gene is TRBJ2-1, the V gene TRBV12-3 or TRBV12-4; 8 nucleotides line up with TRBD2. With V trimmed by 7 bases and J by 0 bases, 5 bases remained unmatched. This CDR3 has 15 amino acids. In DNA form, the CDR3 reads TGTGCCAGCACCGGGACTAGGAGCTCCTACAATGAGCAGTTCTTC. This codes for CASTGTRSSYNEQFF.

The chain links TRBV4-3 to TRBJ1-5, with D possibly matching TRBD1 (6 bases). Trimming pared 1 base from V and 3 bases from J, leaving 10 bases between. Looked up from germline, CDR1 is LGHNA and CDR2 is YSLEER. The length of the CDR3 is 15 residues. CDR3 region: CASSQATGSNQPQHF. The CDR3 DNA sequence: TGCGCCAGCAGCCAAGCAACAGGGTCCAATCAGCCCCAGCATTTT.

A few counts support this clonotype. V gene TRBV29-1 combines with J gene TRBJ2-2, with a possible D match to TRBD2 (5 bases). Germline V lookup: CDR1 SQVTM, CDR2 ANQGSEA. The CDR3 covers 13 residues. Deletions cut 5 bases from V and 0 bases from J, with 7 bases between. The CDR3 loop reads CSVWEPNTGELFF. The CDR3 DNA is TGCAGCGTTTGGGAGCCGAACACCGGGGAGCTGTTTTTT.

As regards this clonotype: A read error may be the cause here, since a much bigger clone is one base away. The chain links TRBV5-1 to TRBJ1-1; D is unclear. V lost 4 bases to trimming and J lost 2 bases, with 12 bases between them. CDR1 is SGHRS and CDR2 is YFSETQ in the germline V gene. The CDR3 consists of 14 residues. CDR3 region: CASSVTSLNTEAFF. CDR3 nucleotides: TGCGCCAGCAGCGTAACTTCGTTAAACACTGAAGCTTTCTTT.

With respect to this clonotype: A single base separates this from a much larger clone, so it may be a read error. CDR3 bases: TGTTCCAGCAGTTACTCCCAAGAGACCCAGTACTTC. It specifies CSSSYSQETQYF. The genes are TRBV6-5 and TRBJ2-5; D uncertain. The CDR3 consists of 12 residues. Germline V gene sequence: CDR1 MNHEY, CDR2 SVGAGI.

This chain joins TRBV5-8 and TRBJ2-3, with D perhaps TRBD1 or TRBD2 (6 bases each). The CDR3 covers 15 residues. In germline, CDR1 is SGHTS, CDR2 YDEGEE. Trimming cost V 4 bases and J 1 base, with 13 bases left between them. The CDR3 spells CASSPGRGGTDTQYF. The DNA for the CDR3 is TGTGCCAGCAGCCCGGGTAGGGGGGGCACAGATACGCAGTATTTT.

There are many counts of this clonotype. The rearrangement uses TRBV11-1 and TRBJ2-1; 14 positions agree with TRBD2. The junction had 3 bases not matched to a gene; V was cut back by 5 bases and J by 6 bases. CDR1 and CDR2 from the germline V gene are SGHAT and FQDESV (reference sequence). The length of the CDR3 is 15 residues. CDR3 residues: CASSRLAGGRNEQFF. CDR3 DNA sequence: TGTGCCAGCAGCCGACTAGCGGGAGGGCGCAATGAGCAGTTCTTC. Together with reference TRBV11-1 and TRBJ2-1, the CDR3 gives the full variable domain: EAEVAQSPRYKITEKSQAVAFWCDPISGHATLYWYRQILGQGPELLVQFQDESVVDDSQLPKDRFSAERLKGVDSTLKIQPAELGDSAMYLCASSRLAGGRNEQFFGPGTRLTVL.

This sequence joins TRBV20-1 and TRBJ2-5; D is uncertain. Trimming took 7 bases from V and 4 from J, leaving 16 bases between them. Germline lookup yields CDR1 DFQATT and CDR2 SNEGSKA (reference sequence). This CDR3 is 13 amino acids long. The CDR3 DNA reads TGCAGTGTACTCGAAACGGTGGCAGAGACCCAGTACTTC. Encoded protein: CSVLETVAETQYF.

V usage is TRBV9 and J usage is TRBJ1-2; D is possibly TRBD1 (5 bases). CDR3 length equals 14 residues. The V end lost 2 bases, the J end lost 7 bases, and 15 bases lay between the germline ends. Germline CDR1 and CDR2: SGDLS and YYNGEE. In DNA, the CDR3 is TGTGCCAGCAGCGTCGATCAGGGTGCCCGTGGCTACACCTTC. It encodes CASSVDQGARGYTF.

This clonotype came up many times. The CDR3 region is CASGDRVNSYNEQFF. For the CDR3, the DNA is TGTGCCAGCGGGGACAGGGTTAACTCCTACAATGAGCAGTTCTTC. The chain links TRBV6-1 to TRBJ2-1; 9 bases fit TRBD1. This CDR3 contains 15 residues. Trimming took 8 bases from V and 0 from J; bases not matched to a gene: 5. Looked up from germline, CDR1 is MNHNS and CDR2 is SASEGT.

This clonotype showed up just a few times. The V gene is TRBV7-2, the J gene TRBJ2-7; the match to TRBD2 covers 8 bases. There are 15 residues in the CDR3. J lost 5 bases, V lost 2 bases, and 8 bases had no gene match. Germline CDR1 is SGHTA and CDR2 is FQGNSA. The CDR3 bases are TGTGCCAGCAGCTTACAGGGGTCGGGGGGGGACGAGCAGTACTTC. Translated: CASSLQGSGGDEQYF.